This T cell receptor (beta chain) was sequenced during a study of identical twins. Notes on the study in general: Cord blood beta clonotypes that were abundant carried fewer insertions, and memory repertoires showed no such trend.

The CDR3 has 12 residues. Per germline, CDR1 MGHRA and CDR2 YSYEKL. V was clipped by 7 bases and J by 4 bases, with 10 bases between them. TCRdb used MiXCR to reprocess the 5' RACE reads, holding one entry per CDR3 protein. This table holds about 100,000 distinct CDR3 sequences, about 6.1% found once. This clonotype was recorded at least ten times. No antigen is known for it. The V and J genes are TRBV4-1 and TRBJ1-1; D gene uncertain. Material: memory T cells sorted from blood. The TCR comes from a woman between 50 and 59 years old in good health. The CDR3 spells CASKGRSTEAFF. The CDR3 DNA is TGCGCCAGCAAAGGGAGGAGCACTGAAGCTTTCTTT.